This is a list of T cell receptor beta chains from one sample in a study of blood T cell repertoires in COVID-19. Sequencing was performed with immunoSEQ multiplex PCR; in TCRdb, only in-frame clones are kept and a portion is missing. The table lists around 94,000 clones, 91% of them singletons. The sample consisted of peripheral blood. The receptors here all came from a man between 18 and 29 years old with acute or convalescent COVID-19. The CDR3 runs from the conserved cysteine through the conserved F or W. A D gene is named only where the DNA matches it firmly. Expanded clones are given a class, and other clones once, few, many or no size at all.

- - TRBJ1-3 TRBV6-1 CASSEAPHRDFSGNTIYF TGTGCCAGCAGTGAAGCACCCCACAGGGATTTCTCTGGAAACACCATATATTTT
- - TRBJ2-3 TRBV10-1 CASSEQGPDTQYF TGCGCCAGCAGTGAGCAGGGCCCAGATACGCAGTATTTT
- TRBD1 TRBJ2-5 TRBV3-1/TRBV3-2 CASSLGQREETQYF TGTGCCAGCAGCCTGGGACAGCGAGAAGAGACCCAGTACTTC
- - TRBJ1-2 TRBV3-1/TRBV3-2 CASSQRVGDGYTF TGTGCCAGCAGCCAAAGGGTCGGGGATGGCTACACCTTC
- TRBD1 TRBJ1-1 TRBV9 CASSVAITGAPNTEAFF TGTGCCAGCAGCGTAGCTATCACAGGGGCTCCGAACACTGAAGCTTTCTTT
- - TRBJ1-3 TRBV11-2 CASSLGSSGNTIYF TGTGCCAGCAGCTTAGGCAGCTCTGGAAACACCATATATTTT
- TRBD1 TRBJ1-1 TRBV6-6 CASRQTGGGVNTEAFF TGTGCCAGCAGACAGACAGGGGGCGGGGTGAACACTGAAGCTTTCTTT
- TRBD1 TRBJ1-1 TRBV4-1 CASSQPRQGDTEAFF TGCGCCAGCAGCCAACCCCGACAGGGGGACACTGAAGCTTTCTTT
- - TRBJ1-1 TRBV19 CASLPSRMRNRNTEAFF TGTGCCAGCCTCCCTAGTCGTATGAGGAACCGGAACACTGAAGCTTTCTTT
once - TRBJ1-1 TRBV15 CATSRAGSNTEAFF TGTGCCACCAGCAGAGCAGGGTCGAACACTGAAGCTTTCTTT
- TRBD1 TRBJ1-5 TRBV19 CASSLGQATRPQHF TGTGCCAGTAGCCTGGGACAGGCCACAAGGCCCCAGCATTTT
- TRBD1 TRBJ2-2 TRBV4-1 CASSQVRGQGATGELFF TGCGCCAGCAGCCAAGTGAGGGGACAGGGCGCTACCGGGGAGCTGTTTTTT
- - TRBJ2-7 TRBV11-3 CASSLGGQLEQYF TGTGCCAGCAGCTTAGGCGGACAACTCGAGCAGTACTTC
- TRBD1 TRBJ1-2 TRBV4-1 CASSHLGGQEDYGYTF TGCGCCAGCAGCCATTTAGGGGGACAGGAGGACTATGGCTACACCTTC
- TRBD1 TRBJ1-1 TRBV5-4 CASSERGLNTEAFF TGTGCCAGCAGTGAAAGGGGGCTGAACACTGAAGCTTTCTTT
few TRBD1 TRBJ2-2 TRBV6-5 CASRQGTNTGELFF TGTGCCAGCAGACAGGGGACGAACACCGGGGAGCTGTTTTTT
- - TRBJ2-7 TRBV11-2 CASSQGSYEQYF TGTGCCAGCAGCCAGGGGTCCTACGAGCAGTACTTC
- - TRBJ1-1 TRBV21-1 CASSALYRDEWRAFF TGTGCCAGCAGCGCTTTATACAGGGATGAATGGCGGGCTTTCTTT
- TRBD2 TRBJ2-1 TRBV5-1 CASSFGTSKYNEQFF TGCGCCAGCAGCTTCGGGACTAGCAAGTACAATGAGCAGTTCTTC
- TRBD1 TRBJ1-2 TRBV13 CASSHPGQGSNYGYTF TGTGCCAGCAGCCATCCGGGACAGGGGTCTAACTATGGCTACACCTTC
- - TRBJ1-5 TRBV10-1 CASIVNSNQPQHF TGCGCCAGCATTGTTAATAGCAATCAGCCCCAGCATTTT
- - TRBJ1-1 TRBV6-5 CASSYVGRTEAFF TGTGCCAGCAGTTACGTGGGGAGGACTGAAGCTTTCTTT
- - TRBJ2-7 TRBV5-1 CASSLGGQYEQYF TGCGCCAGCAGCTTGGGGGGCCAGTACGAGCAGTACTTC
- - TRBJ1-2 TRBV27 CASSFNRQDYGYTF TGTGCCAGCAGTTTTAACAGGCAAGACTATGGCTACACCTTC